This T cell receptor (beta chain) was found in a study of cytomegalovirus exposure and HLA in healthy donors (dated by TCRdb to 2016 to 2017). Notes on the research overall: An earlier analysis of some 620 of the donors reported 276 Gb of sequence data and around 120 million unique TCR beta sequences obtained from about 179 million T cells. HLA typing covered class I and class II loci at four-digit resolution. Besides the first cohort of 666 subjects, a separate validation cohort made up of 120 different subjects was used. An early release that covered roughly 600 HLA-typed donors contained approximately 300 gigabases of sequencing data and about 84 million unique TCR sequences. An earlier analysis of 450 to 750 of the donors used high-throughput TCR beta sequencing to judge whether each TCR beta V gene segment behaved as functional or pseudogenic. Because of strong linkage in the cohort, a handful of DR-DQ haplotypes were treated as single units for association and clustering. High-throughput TCR immunosequencing, statistical association of individual TCRs with disease status, and machine learning were combined to predict cytomegalovirus infection status. All discovery cohort repertoires had been generated on a single sequencing platform. In the later analysis, no new phenotypic data were used to find candidate immune exposures; instead, reliance was placed on TCR beta sequences and their occurrence across donors. The number of typed donors differed by locus: about 620-640 for A, B, C, DRB1 and DQB1; 500 to 550 for DQA1; 606 for DPA1; and some 470 for DPB1. The study used immunosequencing to profile the T cell repertoires of 666 subjects and linked those repertoires to cytomegalovirus serostatus. Donor age, sex, ethnicity and CMV serostatus were collected together with the repertoire data. The aim of the study was to test whether cataloging public T cell receptors could identify signatures of past pathogen exposure. Of the approximately 400 genotyped donors, 65% to 90% were placed in the genetic ancestry cluster associated with self-reported Caucasian donors. In a later analysis, previously published TCR beta repertoires from 666 donors were re-analyzed and high-resolution HLA genotyping was added so that TCR occurrence patterns could be studied. Among some 400 genotyped donors of the cohort, an average of approximately 220,000 unique TCR beta nucleotide sequences was sequenced per donor, of which roughly 18% were non-productive. In a later genetic analysis, genome-wide SNP genotypes for about three fifths of the 666 donors were used, and that subset was treated as a discovery cohort.

A remark on this clone: The antigen it recognizes is unknown. One base away there is no much larger clone; base qualities are not given.

What the study reported, not specific to this receptor: For the cohort, immune exposure information was limited to CMV serostatus. A later analysis associated roughly 17,000 TCR beta sequences with specific HLA alleles at a false discovery rate of 0.05. Most TCR sequences were observed very rarely across donors, whereas some public TCRs were present in many individuals. When HLA alleles, especially DR and DQ, strongly co-occurred, attributing TCR associations to individual alleles was difficult. According to a later analysis, most CMV-associated TCR beta chains appeared to be HLA-restricted, and the HLA associations seemed to be driven largely by CMV exposure. A later analysis found that HLA-associated TCR beta chains were more clonally expanded and had lower generation probabilities than equally common non-associated chains. Several of the top co-occurrence clusters appeared to be linked to parvovirus B19, influenza, CMV and Epstein-Barr virus, according to a later analysis. V-gene and J-gene trimming of TCR beta chains was associated with a missense DCLRE1C variant in a later genetic analysis, and the association was replicated in an independent cohort. The earlier analysis of around 600 of the donors excluded fewer than 20 rarely observed V segments, including chromosome 9 orphons, because counts were too low. A further reported finding was that TCR beta sequences accurately predicted the HLA-A and HLA-B alleles for most subjects in the first cohort. Sequencing depth was assumed to be roughly uniform across donors in the presence/absence analyses, though that assumption may not hold. The authors suggested that the approach could potentially be extended to other disease states and immunological phenotypes. Cytomegalovirus status was reported to be diagnosed by the classifier with high specificity and sensitivity in both the original and validation cohorts. Correlated functional status among segregating V segments might reflect linkage disequilibrium, but an unknown experimental factor could not be ruled out. A cluster of highly shared sequence variants was judged likely to represent a technical artifact of the sequencing pipeline. A few of the identified cytomegalovirus-associated TCR beta chains were confirmed in vitro to be specific for cytomegalovirus antigens. In this cohort, only TCR beta chains were sequenced, and detectable features were limited by the absence of alpha or paired-chain data. An earlier analysis of approximately 570 of the donors showed that most TCR beta V segments appeared in productive rearrangements either about 87% or about 30% of the time, which broadly matched IMGT annotations. According to a later analysis, TCR association rates differed among HLA loci, with DRB1 alleles showing the most associated TCRs and HLA-C alleles showing the fewest. Compared with the roughly 720-donor mean, donors in an Asian-associated ancestry cluster had fewer N-insertions in productive TCRs, according to a later genetic analysis. In the study, 164 TCR beta chains were listed as associated with cytomegalovirus. Because some donors lacked HLA typing at each locus, the association tests relied only on the typed subset.

The cohort comprised 550 to 700 healthy bone marrow donors. Cohort members were all nominally healthy when sampled, although unrecorded immune exposures were likely present. The donor tested CMV seronegative and was one of the 352 seronegative cohort members. Each donor provided a peripheral blood sample, and peripheral blood mononuclear cells were used for TCR beta sequencing. The Qiagen DNeasy Blood Extraction Kit was used to extract genomic DNA from the blood cell samples. Libraries were constructed by the immunoSEQ multiplex PCR assay. The multiplex PCR relied on a mix of 60 forward primers for TCR Vbeta segments and 13 reverse primers for TCR Jbeta segments. The CDR3 region of rearranged TCR beta genes was amplified from genomic DNA with a multiplex PCR assay. The amplified TCR beta libraries were sequenced on the Illumina HiSeq System as 87-base-pair reads. In the authors' own workflow: In a later analysis, roughly 80 million unique TCR beta chains were counted across the roughly 610 repertoires, and around 10 million of these chains were shared by at least two donors. A nearest-neighbor algorithm error-corrected the raw reads and collapsed the reads into unique sequences, merging closely related sequences to remove PCR and sequencing errors. CDR3 sequences were aligned to IMGT reference sequences to assign V, D and J gene segments. For a sequence to be retained, a match of at least six nucleotides to both a V gene segment and a J gene segment was required. A rearrangement was called productive if the CDR3 had no stop codons and remained in frame with V and J, and every other rearrangement was called non-productive. CDR3 was defined according to IMGT convention as the region running from the second conserved V-encoded cysteine to the conserved J-encoded phenylalanine. In an earlier analysis of around 570 of the donors, sequences lacking an unambiguous match to a single V gene segment were excluded. In an earlier analysis of 587 of the donors, a V segment was called functional when productive rearrangements were above 56.7%, and segregating when the standard deviation between donors exceeded 5%. A statistical classification framework was built to diagnose cytomegalovirus status from the catalog of TCR beta chain sequences. A later analysis assigned V and J genes by comparing TCR nucleotide sequences with IMGT/GENE-DB human TR gene sequences. In a later analysis, CDR3 sequences and most-parsimonious VDJ recombination scenarios were assigned using the TCRdist pipeline. A later analysis defined each TCR beta chain by its CDR3 amino acid sequence plus V-gene family, and excluded reads lacking a unique V-gene family. In a later analysis, 450 to 600 highly shared, low-generation-probability nucleotide sequences were removed to address suspected cross-contamination and a sequencing artifact. In a later analysis, a clonal expansion index for each public chain was calculated from normalized within-repertoire ranks of inferred template counts. Generation probabilities in a later analysis came from a VDJ recombination model fitted to out-of-frame rearrangements, and those results were checked against IGoR. A later analysis scored TCR-TCR, TCR-HLA and TCR-CMV co-occurrence with hypergeometric tests, applying a repertoire-size bias correction to TCR pairs. To estimate false discovery rates, a later analysis permuted the HLA or CMV assignments 20 times. In a later analysis, co-occurring TCRs were grouped with DBSCAN, and TCRdist sequence similarity was added when clustering was performed within HLA-allele-positive subsets. For co-occurrence clustering, repertoires with fewer than 30,000 or more than 120,000 public chains were excluded, along with roughly 5 repertoires with anomalous nucleotide sharing. Not all clones reach the TCRdb copy of this immuneACCESS table, which keeps in-frame sequences only. Checked studies attribute under half of the gap to unresolved V genes and leave the rest unexplained. The V and J calls and clone size come from that table; D and trimming were worked out from the DNA. The sample table records about 160,000 clones; roughly 80% of these occur just once. The ten biggest clones cover 2% to 2.5% of the sample.

Source material: PBMCs. The sequence derives from a male donor in good health and CMV-seronegative.

The nucleotide sequence is given as TGCGCCAGCAGCCAGGGACTAGCGGGAGTACGCACCGGGGAGCTGTTTTTT. Translated, it gives CASSQGLAGVRTGELFF. The rearrangement combines TRBV4-1 with TRBJ2-2, with 14 central nucleotides matching TRBD2. The germline V gene gives CDR1 as MGHRA and CDR2 as YSYEKL. Trimming leaves V shorter by 3 bases and J shorter by 4 bases, with the junction holding 4 bases beyond the gene matches. From cysteine to phenylalanine, the CDR3 is 17 amino acids long. The retained sequence is limited to the CDR3, 51 bases, with the frame set at the first base.